The 5 T cell receptor beta chains listed next were all sequenced from one sample in a study of shared clonotypes between healthy human individuals. Terminally differentiated effector memory CD45RA+ cells were left out of the naive CD8 fraction, which was CD45RO-negative and positively selected for CCR7. Some clones are missing from TCRdb's copy, which holds only in-frame ones; the method was immunoSEQ multiplex PCR. Of some 2,100,000 clones listed, 90% to 95% were seen once; the top ten hold 1.5% to 2%. Sequences were obtained from naive CD8+ T cells from PBMCs. These receptors originate from a man between 18 and 29 years old in good health. Some clones in this sample may be carry-over from other donors' samples.

The CDR3 reads CASSPTGSEQYF. The CDR3 DNA follows: TGTGCCAGCAGCCCGACAGGTAGCGAGCAGTACTTC. The chain joins TRBV7-2 to TRBJ2-7; D may be TRBD1 (6 bases). V lost 5 bases and J lost 6, with 11 bases in between. The germline CDR1 and CDR2 sequences are SGHTA and FQGNSA. CDR3 size: 12 residues.

CDR3 bases: TGTGCCAGCAGAACTACAGGGGGTACGAGAGAGACCCAGTACTTC. This gives the protein CASRTTGGTRETQYF. The chain carries TRBV6-5 and TRBJ2-5; 8 bases map to TRBD1. J gave up 4 bases and V 6 bases, and 10 bases lay outside the gene matches. Germline V lookup: CDR1 MNHEY, CDR2 SVGAGI. This CDR3 spans 15 amino acids.

V is TRBV27 and J is TRBJ1-5; D call uncertain. From germline, CDR1 is MNHEY and CDR2 SMNVEV (reference sequence). Trimming stripped 0 bases from V and 4 bases from J, with 10 bases between. The CDR3 spans 15 residues. CDR3 in amino acids: CASSLSQPGNQPQHF. The CDR3 region has the DNA TGTGCCAGCAGTTTATCTCAACCCGGGAATCAGCCCCAGCATTTT.

V gene TRBV14 combines with J gene TRBJ2-2, with D possibly being TRBD2 (6 bases). V lost 6 bases and J 14 bases, leaving 19 bases between the germline ends. The CDR3 loop spans 13 amino acids. Germline CDR1 is SGHDN and CDR2 is FVKESK. CDR3 sequence reads: CASSVGGVVNLFF. The CDR3 DNA reads as TGTGCCAGCAGTGTCGGAGGGGTAGTAAATCTGTTTTTT.

The table lists this clone with a few counts. The chain couples TRBV30 to TRBJ1-1; D ambiguous. V was clipped by 2 bases and J by 9 bases, with 10 bases between them. The CDR3 sequence is 11 residues long. Looked up from germline, CDR1 is GTSNPN and CDR2 is SVGIG (reference sequence). CDR3 DNA sequence: TGTGCCTGGAGTATTGGTCAGAAAGCTTTCTTT. Amino acids: CAWSIGQKAFF.